This T cell receptor beta chain was identified in a study of T cell clones after liver transplantation (dated by TCRdb to about 2019). Turning to the overall study: ITN030ST, the source of the samples, was a randomized trial that attempted immunosuppression withdrawal within 2 years of liver transplantation. As an antigen-independent comparator for donor-reactive sequences, third party-reactive TCRbeta sequences were also identified from pre-transplant MLRs. Until randomization at 12-24 months post-transplant, subjects were given standard immunosuppression, with no induction therapy. Blood samples were collected pre-transplant, pre-randomization before withdrawal, and post-randomization after either full withdrawal or failed withdrawal. To count as tolerant, a recipient had to stay completely off immunosuppression for at least one year without liver enzymes climbing beyond twice the upper limit of normal. Donor-reactive T cell clones were identified by TCRbeta sequencing after a pre-transplant mixed lymphocyte reaction and then tracked in post-transplant blood. Three of the eight recipients were HCV-positive; the others were transplanted for non-autoimmune, non-viral indications. Of the 8 liver transplant recipients making up the studied cohort, 3 were classified as tolerant and 5 as non-tolerant.

Overall study results and their limits: Low numbers of available donor cells limited the measurable donor-reactive repertoire in two subjects. After accounting for repertoire turnover, donor-reactive detection was significantly reduced in 7 of 8 subjects for CD4 and 8 of 8 for CD8. The conclusions were considered preliminary, being limited by small, heterogeneous patient numbers and non-standardized post-transplant time points. Since no allograft tissue specimens were available, donor-reactive T cells may have migrated into the graft instead of being deleted. Donor-reactive sequences declined more than third party-reactive ones, suggesting partial antigen-specific deletion unrelated to withdrawal success. In 5 of 8 subjects, circulating donor-reactive CD4 TCRbeta sequences decreased significantly after transplant, regardless of tolerance or HCV status.

Using immunoSEQ, frozen genomic DNA was subjected to high-throughput TCRbeta CDR3 sequencing, a process that included PCR amplification, mapping, bias correction and internal controls. As for the authors' bioinformatics: Only productive rearrangements were retained, with each unique TCRbeta sequence defined by its CDR3 nucleotide sequence together with its V and J gene. For a sequence to be called donor-reactive, it needed a frequency of at least 0.01% and at least 5-fold expansion in CFSE-low cells compared with unstimulated pre-transplant cells. To ensure at least 90% detection power, minimum frequency thresholds were set for each subject based on that subject's lowest-template unstimulated sample. Jensen-Shannon divergence between the top 1000 TCRbeta sequences after and before transplant was used to measure repertoire turnover. Changes in detection of donor-reactive sequences were tested with two-sided Fisher's exact tests. Sourced from immuneACCESS, this table was stored by TCRdb with only in-frame sequences that have V and J called. A share of the clones is absent; for the studies checked, an unresolved V gene accounts for under half, and the remainder has no known explanation. The V and J calls and clone size come from that table; D and trimming were worked out from the DNA. This sample has 25,000 to 35,000 clones in its table, and 90% to 95% of those were observed once. Approximately 26% of the sample belongs to the ten largest clones.

Turning to this clone: Its antigen remains undetermined. The input lacks base qualities; no much larger clone sits a single base away.

Thawed unstimulated PBMCs were stained for CD3, CD4 and CD8 and FACS-sorted into CD3+CD4+ and CD3+CD8+ populations. All 8 studied subjects were randomized to withdrawal of immunosuppression. The Qiagen DNeasy Blood and Tissue Kit was used for isolation of genomic DNA. The CDR1 and CDR2 encoded by the germline V gene are LGHNA and YNFKEQ. Reading from cysteine to phenylalanine, the CDR3 counts 18 amino acids. Left in the record is the CDR3 DNA by itself, 54 bases read in frame from the first base. Trimmed from V: 0 bases; trimmed from J: 8 bases; junction bases lacking a gene match: 14. This clonotype originated in a human patient who received a liver transplant. After a transplant, some T cells may have been passed on by the graft donor. The chain is assembled from TRBV4-2 and TRBJ2-1; the junction holds 9 bases that match TRBD2. Here the sequenced sample was CD8+ T cells from blood, taken 12 months after liver transplant. The nucleotide sequence is given as TGTGCCAGCAGCCAAGATTTAAGCGGGACTAGCCTTACCTATGAGCAGTTCTTC. Its translation reads: CASSQDLSGTSLTYEQFF.